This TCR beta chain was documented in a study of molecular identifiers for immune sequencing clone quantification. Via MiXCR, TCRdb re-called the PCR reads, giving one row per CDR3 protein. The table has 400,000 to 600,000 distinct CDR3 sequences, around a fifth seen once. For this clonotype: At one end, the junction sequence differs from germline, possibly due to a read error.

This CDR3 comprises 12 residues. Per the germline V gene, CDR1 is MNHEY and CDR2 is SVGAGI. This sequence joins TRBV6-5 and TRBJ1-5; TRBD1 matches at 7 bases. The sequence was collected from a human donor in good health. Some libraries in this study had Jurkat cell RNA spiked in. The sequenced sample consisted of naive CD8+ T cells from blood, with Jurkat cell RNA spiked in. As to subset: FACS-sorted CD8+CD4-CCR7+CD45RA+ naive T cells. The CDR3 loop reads CVSSYPGQPEHF. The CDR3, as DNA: TGTGTCAGCAGTTATCCGGGACAGCCGGAACATTTT.